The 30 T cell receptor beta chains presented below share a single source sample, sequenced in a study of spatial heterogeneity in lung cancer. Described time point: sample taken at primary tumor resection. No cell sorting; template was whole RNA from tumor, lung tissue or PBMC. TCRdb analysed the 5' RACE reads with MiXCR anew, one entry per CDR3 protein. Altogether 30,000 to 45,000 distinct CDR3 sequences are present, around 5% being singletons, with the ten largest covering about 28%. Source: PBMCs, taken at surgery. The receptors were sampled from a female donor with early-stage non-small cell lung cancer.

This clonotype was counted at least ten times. The CDR3 DNA sequence: TGCAGCGTTGAAGTCCAGGGCGGTCGAAAGACCCAGTACTTC. Translating it yields CSVEVQGGRKTQYF. J is TRBJ2-5 and V is TRBV29-1; tentative D call: TRBD1 (5 bases). The V gene lost 1 base and the J gene lost 6 bases, with 15 bases spanning the gap. Germline V CDR1 and CDR2: SQVTM, ANQGSEA. The CDR3 totals 14 residues.

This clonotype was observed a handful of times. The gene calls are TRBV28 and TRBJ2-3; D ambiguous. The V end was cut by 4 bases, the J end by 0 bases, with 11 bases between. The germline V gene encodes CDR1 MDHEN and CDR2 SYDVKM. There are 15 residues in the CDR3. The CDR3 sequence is CASSSDDASTDTQYF. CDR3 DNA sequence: TGTGCCAGCAGTTCAGACGACGCCAGCACAGATACGCAGTATTTT.

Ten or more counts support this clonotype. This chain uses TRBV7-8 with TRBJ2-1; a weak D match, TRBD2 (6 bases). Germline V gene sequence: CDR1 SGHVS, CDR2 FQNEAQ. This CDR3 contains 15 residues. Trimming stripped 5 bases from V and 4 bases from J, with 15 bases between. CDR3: CASSPRGLGYNEQFF. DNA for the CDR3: TGTGCCAGCAGCCCGCGGGGACTTGGGTACAATGAGCAGTTCTTC.

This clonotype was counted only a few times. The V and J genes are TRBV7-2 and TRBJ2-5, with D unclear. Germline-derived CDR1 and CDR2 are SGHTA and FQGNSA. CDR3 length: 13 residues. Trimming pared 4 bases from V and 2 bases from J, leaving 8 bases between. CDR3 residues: CASSYSGQETQYF. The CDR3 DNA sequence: TGTGCCAGCAGCTATAGTGGGCAAGAGACCCAGTACTTC.

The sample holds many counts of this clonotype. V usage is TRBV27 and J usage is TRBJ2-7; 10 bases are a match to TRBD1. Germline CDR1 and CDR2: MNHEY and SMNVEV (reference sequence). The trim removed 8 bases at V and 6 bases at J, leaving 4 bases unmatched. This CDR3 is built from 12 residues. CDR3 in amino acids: CASRQGAGEQYF. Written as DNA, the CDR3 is TGTGCCAGCCGACAGGGGGCGGGCGAGCAGTACTTC.

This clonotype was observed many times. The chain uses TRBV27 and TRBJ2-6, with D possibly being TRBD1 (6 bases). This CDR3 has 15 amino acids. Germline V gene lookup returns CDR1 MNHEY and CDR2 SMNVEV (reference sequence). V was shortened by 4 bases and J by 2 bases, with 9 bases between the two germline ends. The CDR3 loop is CASSSGQTGANVLTF. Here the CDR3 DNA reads TGTGCCAGCAGTTCCGGACAGACTGGGGCCAACGTCCTGACTTTC.

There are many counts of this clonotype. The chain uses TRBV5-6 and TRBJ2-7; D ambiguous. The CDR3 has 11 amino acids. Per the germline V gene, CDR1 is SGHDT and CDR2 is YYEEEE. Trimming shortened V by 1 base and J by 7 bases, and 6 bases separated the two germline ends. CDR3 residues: CASSLSVEQYF. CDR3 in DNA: TGTGCCAGCAGCTTGTCGGTGGAGCAGTACTTC. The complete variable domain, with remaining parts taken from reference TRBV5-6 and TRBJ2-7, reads DAGVTQSPTHLIKTRGQQVTLRCSPKSGHDTVSWYQQALGQGPQFIFQYYEEEERQRGNFPDRFSGHQFPNYSSELNVNALLLGDSALYLCASSLSVEQYFGPGTRLTVT.

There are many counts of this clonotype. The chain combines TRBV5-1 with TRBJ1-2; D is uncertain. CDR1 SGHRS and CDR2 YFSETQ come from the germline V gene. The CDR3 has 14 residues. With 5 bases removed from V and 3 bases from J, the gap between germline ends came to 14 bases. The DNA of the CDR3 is TGCGCCAGCAGGCCGCCCAATACTGACTATGGCTACACCTTC. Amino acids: CASRPPNTDYGYTF.

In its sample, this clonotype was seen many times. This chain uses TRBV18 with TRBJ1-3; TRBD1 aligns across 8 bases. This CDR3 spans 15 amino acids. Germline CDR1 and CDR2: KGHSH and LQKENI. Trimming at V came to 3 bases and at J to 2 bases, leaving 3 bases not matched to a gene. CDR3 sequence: CASSPLTGAGNTIYF. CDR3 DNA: TGTGCCAGCTCACCCCTGACAGGGGCTGGAAACACCATATATTTT.

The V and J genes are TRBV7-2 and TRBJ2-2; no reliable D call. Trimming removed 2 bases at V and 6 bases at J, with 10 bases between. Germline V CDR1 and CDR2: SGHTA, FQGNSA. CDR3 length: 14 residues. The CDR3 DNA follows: TGTGCCAGCAGCTTACGTCCTCTTGCCGGGGAGCTGTTTTTT. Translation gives CASSLRPLAGELFF.

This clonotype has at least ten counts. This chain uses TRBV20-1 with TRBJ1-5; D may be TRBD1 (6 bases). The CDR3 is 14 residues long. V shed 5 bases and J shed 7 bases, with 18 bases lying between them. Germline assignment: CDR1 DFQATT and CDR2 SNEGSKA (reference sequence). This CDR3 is CSASENPGTQPQHF. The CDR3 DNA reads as TGCAGTGCTTCAGAGAATCCTGGGACACAGCCCCAGCATTTT.

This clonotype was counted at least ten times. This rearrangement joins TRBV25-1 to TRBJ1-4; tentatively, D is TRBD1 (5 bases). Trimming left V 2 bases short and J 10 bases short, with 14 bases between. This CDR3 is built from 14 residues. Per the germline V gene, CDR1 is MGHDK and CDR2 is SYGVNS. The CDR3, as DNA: TGTGCCAGCAGTGAAAGACAGCTCGGCTCAAAACTGTTTTTT. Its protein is CASSERQLGSKLFF.

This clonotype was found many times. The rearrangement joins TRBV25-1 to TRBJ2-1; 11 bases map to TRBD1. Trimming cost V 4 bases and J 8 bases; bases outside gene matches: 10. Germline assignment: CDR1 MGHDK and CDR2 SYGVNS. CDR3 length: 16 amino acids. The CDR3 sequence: CASSGTGGVQGHEQFF. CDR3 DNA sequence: TGTGCCAGCAGTGGGACAGGGGGCGTACAGGGGCATGAGCAGTTCTTC.

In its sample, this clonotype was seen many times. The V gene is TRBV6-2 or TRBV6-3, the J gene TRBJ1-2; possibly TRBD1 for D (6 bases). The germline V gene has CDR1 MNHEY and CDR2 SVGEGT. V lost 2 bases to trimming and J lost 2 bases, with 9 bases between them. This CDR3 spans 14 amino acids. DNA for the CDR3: TGTGCCAGCAGTTACCGGGACAAAAACTATGGCTACACCTTC. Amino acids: CASSYRDKNYGYTF.

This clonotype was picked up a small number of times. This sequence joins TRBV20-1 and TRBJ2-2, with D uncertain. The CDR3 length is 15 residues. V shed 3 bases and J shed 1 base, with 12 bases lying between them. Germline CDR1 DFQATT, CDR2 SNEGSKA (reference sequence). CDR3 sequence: CSASRQLLNTGELFF. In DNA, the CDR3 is TGCAGTGCTAGCAGGCAACTGTTGAACACCGGGGAGCTGTTTTTT.

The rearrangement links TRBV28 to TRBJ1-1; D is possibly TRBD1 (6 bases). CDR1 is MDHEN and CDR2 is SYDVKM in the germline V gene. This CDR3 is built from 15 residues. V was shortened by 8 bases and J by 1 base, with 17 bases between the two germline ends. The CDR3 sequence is CASRPSGQWNTEAFF. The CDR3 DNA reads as TGTGCCAGCCGACCTTCAGGACAGTGGAACACTGAAGCTTTCTTT.

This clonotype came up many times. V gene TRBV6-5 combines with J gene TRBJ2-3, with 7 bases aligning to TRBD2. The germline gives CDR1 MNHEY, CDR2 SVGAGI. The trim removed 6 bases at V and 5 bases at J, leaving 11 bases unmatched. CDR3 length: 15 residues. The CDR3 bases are TGTGCCAGCAGCCGCTCCGGGACTACGGGAGATACGCAGTATTTT. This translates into CASSRSGTTGDTQYF.

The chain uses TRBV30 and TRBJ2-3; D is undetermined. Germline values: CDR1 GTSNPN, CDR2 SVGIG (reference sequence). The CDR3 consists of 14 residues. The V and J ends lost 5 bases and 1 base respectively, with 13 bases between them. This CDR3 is CAWGWGVGTDTQYF. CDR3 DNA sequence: TGTGCCTGGGGGTGGGGTGTGGGCACAGATACGCAGTATTTT. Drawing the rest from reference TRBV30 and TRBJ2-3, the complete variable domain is SQTIHQWPATLVQPVGSPLSLECTVEGTSNPNLYWYRQAAGRGLQLLFYSVGIGQISSEVPQNLSASRPQDRQFILSSKKLLLSDSGFYLCAWGWGVGTDTQYFGPGTRLTVL.

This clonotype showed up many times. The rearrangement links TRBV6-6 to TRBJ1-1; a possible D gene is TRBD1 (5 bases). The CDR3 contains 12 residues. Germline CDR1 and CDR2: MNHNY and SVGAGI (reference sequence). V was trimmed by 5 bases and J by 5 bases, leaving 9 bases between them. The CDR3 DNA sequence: TGTGCCAGCAGTCAGGGAGGGACTGAAGCTTTCTTT. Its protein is CASSQGGTEAFF.

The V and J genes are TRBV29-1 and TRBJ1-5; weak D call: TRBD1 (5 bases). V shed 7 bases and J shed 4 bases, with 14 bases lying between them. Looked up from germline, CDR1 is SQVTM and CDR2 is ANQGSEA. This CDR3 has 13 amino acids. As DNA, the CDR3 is TGCAGCGCTGGGCAGGGTGAAAATCAGCCCCAGCATTTT. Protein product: CSAGQGENQPQHF.

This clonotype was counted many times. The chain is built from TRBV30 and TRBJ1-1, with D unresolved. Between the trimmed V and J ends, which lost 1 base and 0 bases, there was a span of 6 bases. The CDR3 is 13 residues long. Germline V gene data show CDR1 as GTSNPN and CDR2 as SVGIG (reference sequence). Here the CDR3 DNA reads TGTGCCTGGAGTGGGGAAGTGAACACTGAAGCTTTCTTT. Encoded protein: CAWSGEVNTEAFF.

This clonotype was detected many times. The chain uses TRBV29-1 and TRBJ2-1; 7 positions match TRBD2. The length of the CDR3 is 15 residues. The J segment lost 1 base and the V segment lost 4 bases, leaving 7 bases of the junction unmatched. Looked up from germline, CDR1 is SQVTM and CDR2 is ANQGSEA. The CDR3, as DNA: TGCAGCGTTGTAGGATTGGGGGGGTCCTACAATGAGCAGTTCTTC. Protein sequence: CSVVGLGGSYNEQFF.

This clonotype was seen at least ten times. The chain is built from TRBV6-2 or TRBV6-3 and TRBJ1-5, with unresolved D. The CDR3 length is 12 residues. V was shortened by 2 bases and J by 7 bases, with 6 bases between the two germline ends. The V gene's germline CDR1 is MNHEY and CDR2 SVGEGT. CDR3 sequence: CASSYGAQPQHF. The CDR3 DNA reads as TGTGCCAGCAGTTACGGCGCCCAGCCCCAGCATTTT.

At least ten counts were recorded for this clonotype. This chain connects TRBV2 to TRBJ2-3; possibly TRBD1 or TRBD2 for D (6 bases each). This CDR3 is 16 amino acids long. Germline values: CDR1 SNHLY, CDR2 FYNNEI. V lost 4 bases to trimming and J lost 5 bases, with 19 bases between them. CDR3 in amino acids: CASSATPGAQGDTQYF. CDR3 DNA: TGTGCCAGCAGTGCAACACCGGGGGCCCAGGGAGATACGCAGTATTTT.

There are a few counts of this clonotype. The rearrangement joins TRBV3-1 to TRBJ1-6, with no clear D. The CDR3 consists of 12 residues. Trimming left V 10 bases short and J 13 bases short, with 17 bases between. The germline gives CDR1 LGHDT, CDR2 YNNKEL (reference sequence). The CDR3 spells CATSEVPGPLHF. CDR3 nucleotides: TGTGCCACCTCAGAGGTCCCTGGCCCCCTCCACTTT.

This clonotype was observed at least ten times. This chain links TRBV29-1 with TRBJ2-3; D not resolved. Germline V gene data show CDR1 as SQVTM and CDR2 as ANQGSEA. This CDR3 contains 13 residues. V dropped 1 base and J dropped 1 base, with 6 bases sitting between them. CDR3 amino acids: CSVEGRRTDTQYF. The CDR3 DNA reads TGCAGCGTTGAAGGCAGACGCACAGATACGCAGTATTTT.

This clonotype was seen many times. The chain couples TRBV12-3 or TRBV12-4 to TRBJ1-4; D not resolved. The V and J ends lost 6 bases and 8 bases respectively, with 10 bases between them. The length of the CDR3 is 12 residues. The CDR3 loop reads CASSPGEEKLFF. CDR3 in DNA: TGTGCCAGCAGCCCTGGGGAGGAAAAACTGTTTTTT.

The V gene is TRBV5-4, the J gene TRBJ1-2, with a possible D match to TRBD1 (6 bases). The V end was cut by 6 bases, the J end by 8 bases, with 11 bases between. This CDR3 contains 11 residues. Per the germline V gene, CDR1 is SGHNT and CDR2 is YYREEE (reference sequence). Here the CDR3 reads CASNGGLGYTF. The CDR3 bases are TGTGCCAGCAACGGGGGGCTGGGCTACACCTTC.

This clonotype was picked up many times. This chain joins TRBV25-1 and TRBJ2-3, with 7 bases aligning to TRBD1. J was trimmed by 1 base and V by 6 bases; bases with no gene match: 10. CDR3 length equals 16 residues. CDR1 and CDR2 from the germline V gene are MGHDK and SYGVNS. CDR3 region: CASSGYRGRGTDTQYF. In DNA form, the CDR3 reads TGTGCCAGCAGCGGATACAGGGGCCGGGGCACAGATACGCAGTATTTT. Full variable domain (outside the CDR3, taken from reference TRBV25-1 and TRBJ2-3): EADIYQTPRYLVIGTGKKITLECSQTMGHDKMYWYQQDPGMELHLIHYSYGVNSTEKGDLSSESTVSRIRTEHFPLTLESARPSHTSQYLCASSGYRGRGTDTQYFGPGTRLTVL.

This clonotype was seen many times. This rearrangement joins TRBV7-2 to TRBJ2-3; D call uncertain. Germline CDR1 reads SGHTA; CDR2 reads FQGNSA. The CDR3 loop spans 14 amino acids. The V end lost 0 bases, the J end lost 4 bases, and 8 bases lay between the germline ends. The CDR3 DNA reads TGTGCCAGCAGCTTAGCGCTTTTGGCAGATACGCAGTATTTT. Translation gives CASSLALLADTQYF.